These 13 T cell receptor beta chains came from one sample sequenced in a study of CD8 T cells in ankylosing spondylitis. A single record per CDR3 protein comes from TCRdb applying MiXCR to the 5' RACE reads. The sample shows approximately 200,000 distinct CDR3 sequences, around 13% of them seen only once. Source material: blood, either unsorted or a sorted T cell fraction (not recorded which). The receptors come from a male donor with ankylosing spondylitis or in good health (not recorded which).

This clonotype showed up just a few times. The rearrangement joins TRBV19 to TRBJ2-1; D possibly corresponds to TRBD1 (5 bases). There are 15 residues in the CDR3. CDR1 is LNHDA and CDR2 is SQIVND in the germline V gene (reference sequence). V was pared by 3 bases and J by 8 bases, with 17 bases between. The CDR3 DNA reads TGTGCCAGTAGTATTAATCTGGGGCTTGAGGATGAGCAGTTCTTC. Protein sequence: CASSINLGLEDEQFF.

The sample holds many counts of this clonotype. A junction boundary mismatches the germline segment, possibly from a read error. The chain combines TRBV7-2 with TRBJ2-3; the D is unclear. Per germline, CDR1 SGHTA and CDR2 FQGNSA. The CDR3 spans 12 residues. Written as DNA, the CDR3 is TGCGCCAGCAGCCCCCGCACAGATACGCAGTATTTT. Translation: CASSPRTDTQYF.

The chain has TRBV4-1 and TRBJ1-1, with D possibly being TRBD1 (5 bases). The V gene's germline CDR1 is MGHRA and CDR2 YSYEKL. The ends were cut back, 0 bases at V and 5 bases at J, with 16 bases in the middle. The CDR3 has 16 amino acids. The CDR3 bases are TGCGCCAGCAGCCAAGATTATGTGTTGGGGGTTACTGAAGCTTTCTTT. Its translation: CASSQDYVLGVTEAFF.

V usage is TRBV20-1 and J usage is TRBJ1-4, with 7 bases that match TRBD1. V shed 3 bases, J shed 8 bases, and the junction held 12 bases outside the gene matches. Germline loops: CDR1 DFQATT, CDR2 SNEGSKA (reference sequence). CDR3 length equals 15 residues. CDR3 sequence: CSARAVDRADEKLFF. The CDR3 DNA sequence: TGCAGTGCTAGGGCCGTTGACAGGGCTGACGAAAAACTGTTTTTT.

The V call is TRBV20-1, the J call TRBJ2-7; D is possibly TRBD2 (6 bases). V was pared by 3 bases and J by 2 bases, with 14 bases between. The CDR3 totals 14 residues. Looked up from germline, CDR1 is DFQATT and CDR2 is SNEGSKA (reference sequence). CDR3 residues: CSARVAEPPYEQYF. CDR3 DNA sequence: TGCAGTGCTAGGGTAGCGGAACCCCCCTACGAGCAGTACTTC.

The chain joins TRBV6-1 to TRBJ1-5, with TRBD1 matching over 8 bases. Losses at the gene ends were 8 bases for V and 3 bases for J; bases not matched to a gene: 12. Per germline, CDR1 MNHNS and CDR2 SASEGT. This CDR3 has 16 amino acids. CDR3 residues: CASAGRGHGDNQPQHF. Here the CDR3 DNA reads TGTGCCAGCGCGGGCAGGGGGCATGGGGACAATCAGCCCCAGCATTTT.

In its sample, this clonotype was seen many times. This chain connects TRBV10-2 to TRBJ2-3, with D perhaps matching TRBD2 (6 bases). V gave up 7 bases and J gave up 6 bases, with 17 bases separating them. CDR3 length: 14 residues. CDR1 and CDR2 (germline): WSHSY, SAAADI. CDR3 region: CASIGLALGDTQYF. The CDR3 coding sequence is TGCGCCAGCATAGGGCTAGCGCTGGGGGATACGCAGTATTTT.

The chain uses TRBV11-1 and TRBJ2-5, with D tentatively TRBD1 or TRBD2 (5 bases each). This CDR3 comprises 18 residues. Trimming removed 1 base at V and 2 bases at J, with 20 bases between. The germline gives CDR1 SGHAT, CDR2 FQDESV (reference sequence). Written as DNA, the CDR3 is TGTGCCAGCAGCTTAGGATGGGGGTCACCCTTGGATCAAGAGACCCAGTACTTC. It encodes CASSLGWGSPLDQETQYF.

In this sample, this clonotype turned up a few times. The chain employs TRBV5-1 and TRBJ2-2; 7 nucleotides agree with TRBD1. In germline, CDR1 is SGHRS, CDR2 YFSETQ. CDR3 length: 15 amino acids. The junction had 5 bases not matched to a gene; V was cut back by 3 bases and J by 3 bases. DNA of the CDR3: TGCGCCAGCAGCTCCGGGACAGATTACACCGGGGAGCTGTTTTTT. Translation: CASSSGTDYTGELFF.

Many counts were recorded for this clonotype. V is TRBV28 and J is TRBJ1-2, with D possibly TRBD1 on 5 matching bases. The length of the CDR3 is 15 residues. Trimming cost V 6 bases and J 4 bases, with 18 bases left between them. Germline values: CDR1 MDHEN, CDR2 SYDVKM. The DNA of the CDR3 is TGTGCCAGCAGCTTGGACAACGAGGCGATCTATGGCTACACCTTC. Amino acids: CASSLDNEAIYGYTF.

There are many counts of this clonotype. V and J are TRBV5-5 and TRBJ2-7; D remains unclear. The CDR3 length is 12 residues. Germline-derived CDR1 and CDR2 are SGHKS and YYEKEE (reference sequence). V was shortened by 5 bases and J by 5 bases, with 11 bases between the two germline ends. CDR3 sequence (DNA): TGTGCCAGCAGAATGGGGTGGGACGAGCAGTACTTC. As protein: CASRMGWDEQYF.

The chain has TRBV10-3 and TRBJ2-3; D is undetermined. This CDR3 has 14 amino acids. V was clipped by 1 base and J by 0 bases, with 5 bases between them. The germline gives CDR1 ENHRY, CDR2 SYGVKD. The CDR3 DNA reads TGTGCCATCAGTGAGTTTAGCAGCACAGATACGCAGTATTTT. Translation gives CAISEFSSTDTQYF.

This clonotype came up many times. V and J are TRBV27 and TRBJ2-7; 12 nucleotides align to TRBD2. CDR1 is MNHEY and CDR2 is SMNVEV in the germline V gene (reference sequence). The ends lost 1 base at V and 5 bases at J; junction bases unmatched: 3. The CDR3 covers 15 residues. DNA for the CDR3: TGTGCCAGCAGTTTATTCCCTAGCGGGAGGGACGAGCAGTACTTC. Translated: CASSLFPSGRDEQYF.